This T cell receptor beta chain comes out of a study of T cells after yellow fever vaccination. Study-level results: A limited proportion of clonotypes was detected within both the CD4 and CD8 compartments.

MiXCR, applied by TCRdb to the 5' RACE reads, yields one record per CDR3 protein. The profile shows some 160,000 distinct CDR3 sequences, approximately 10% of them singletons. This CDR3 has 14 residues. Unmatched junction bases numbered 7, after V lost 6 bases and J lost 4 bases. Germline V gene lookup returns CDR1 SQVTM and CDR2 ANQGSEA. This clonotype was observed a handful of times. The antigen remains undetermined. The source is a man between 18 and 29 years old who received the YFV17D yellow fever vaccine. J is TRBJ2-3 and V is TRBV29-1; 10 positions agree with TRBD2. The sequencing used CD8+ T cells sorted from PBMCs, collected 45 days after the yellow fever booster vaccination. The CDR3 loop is CSVLPAGGPDTQYF. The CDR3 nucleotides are TGCAGCGTACTCCCAGCGGGGGGGCCAGATACGCAGTATTTT.